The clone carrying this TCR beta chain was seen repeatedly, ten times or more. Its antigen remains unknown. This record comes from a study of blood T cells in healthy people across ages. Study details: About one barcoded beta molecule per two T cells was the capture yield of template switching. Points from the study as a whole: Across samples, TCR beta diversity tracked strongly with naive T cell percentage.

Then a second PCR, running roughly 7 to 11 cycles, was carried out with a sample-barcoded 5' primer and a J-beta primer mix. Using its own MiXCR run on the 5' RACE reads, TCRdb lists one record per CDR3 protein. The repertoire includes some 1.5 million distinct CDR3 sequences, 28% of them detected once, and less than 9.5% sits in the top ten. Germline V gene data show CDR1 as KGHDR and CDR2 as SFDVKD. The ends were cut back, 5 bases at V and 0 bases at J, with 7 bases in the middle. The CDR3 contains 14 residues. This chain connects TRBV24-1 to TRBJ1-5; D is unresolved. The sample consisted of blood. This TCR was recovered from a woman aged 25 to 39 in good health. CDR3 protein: CATSGRYSNQPQHF. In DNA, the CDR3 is TGTGCCACCAGTGGACGTTATAGCAATCAGCCCCAGCATTTT.